This TCR beta chain was identified in a study of identifying expanded T cells in peripheral blood (dated by TCRdb to between 2018 and 2021). A note on the overall study: Technical replicates were generated by sequencing separate aliquots of the same genomic DNA pool, and four replicates were compared pairwise. On the study overall, not on this receptor specifically: The authors expected that biological variance in healthy repertoires might rise further over much longer intervals, such as months to years. In all healthy donors, the variance in clone template counts between samples taken two weeks apart rose significantly as total template count increased. Both the number of clones called differentially abundant and the false-positive rate were significantly reduced by the beta-binomial model across all healthy-donor time intervals. The binomial model flagged around 1.1 differentially abundant clones between technical replicates, compared with approximately 16 over around two weeks and 19 over about four weeks.

No immune events such as infections were documented for the healthy donors during the collection period. Healthy-donor blood repertoires served as a training cohort to calibrate time-dependent variance in a beta-binomial model of T-cell clone differential abundance. The training cohort included 10 or so healthy donors, of whom 3 were female and 7 were male. Donor ages ranged from about 29 to 70 years, with an average of 43 years. Whole blood from each healthy donor was obtained from a commercial supplier and was collected at three time points two to three weeks apart. For immunosequencing, genomic DNA was extracted from unsorted whole blood. The immunoSEQ Assay, which uses bias-controlled multiplex PCR amplification of genomic DNA, was used to profile TCRbeta CDR3 regions. Regarding the original processing steps: The absolute abundance of each unique TCRbeta CDR3 region was quantified after sequences were collapsed and filtered. Differential abundance was tested with two models: a binomial (Fisher-equivalent) model and a beta-binomial model that adds time-dependent variance fitted from healthy donors. Clones with fewer than 5 combined templates were removed, and differential abundance was called for clones with a Benjamini-Hochberg FDR below 0.01. The form v = (b*log(k)+a)^2 was used to model beta-binomial variance as a function of total template count across the two samples. Held by TCRdb, this immuneACCESS table contains in-frame sequences only and omits some clones. Under half of the omission traces to an unresolved V gene where checked; the cause of the rest is unknown. The DNA was the basis for D and trimming; V, J and clone size are from that table. The sample profile shows about 76,000 clones; approximately 85% of them were found once. The leading ten clones occupy roughly 18% of the sample.

Comment on this clone: Its antigen is still unknown. No per-base quality is available; no much larger clone lies one base away.

The CDR3 starts with the cysteine, ends with the phenylalanine, and has 12 residues. CDR3 DNA is the only sequence kept; it has 36 bases, read in frame from the first base. V and J are truncated by 5 bases and 6 bases respectively, leaving an intervening sequence of 10 bases. Per the germline V gene, SGHTA is the CDR1 and FQGNSA is the CDR2. Sequencing was carried out using blood. The sequence was collected from a person aged 18-69 years in good health. The chain links TRBV7-2 with TRBJ1-1; no D segment can be confidently identified. CDR3 reads: CASSPDTAEAFF. The nucleotide sequence reads as follows: TGTGCCAGCAGCCCCGACACCGCTGAAGCTTTCTTT.